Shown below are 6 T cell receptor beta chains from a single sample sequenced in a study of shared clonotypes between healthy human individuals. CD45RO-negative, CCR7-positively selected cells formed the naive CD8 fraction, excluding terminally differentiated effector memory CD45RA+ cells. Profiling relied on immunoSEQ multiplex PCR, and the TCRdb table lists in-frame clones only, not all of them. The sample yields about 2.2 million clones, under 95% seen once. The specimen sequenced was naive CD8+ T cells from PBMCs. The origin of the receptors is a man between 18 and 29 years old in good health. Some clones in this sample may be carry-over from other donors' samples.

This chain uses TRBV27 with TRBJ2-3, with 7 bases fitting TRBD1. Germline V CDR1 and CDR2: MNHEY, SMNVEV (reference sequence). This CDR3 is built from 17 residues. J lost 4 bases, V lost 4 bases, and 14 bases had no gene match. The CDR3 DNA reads TGTGCCAGCAGTTCGAACATCCGACAGGGTGTAGCAGATACGCAGTATTTT. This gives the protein CASSSNIRQGVADTQYF.

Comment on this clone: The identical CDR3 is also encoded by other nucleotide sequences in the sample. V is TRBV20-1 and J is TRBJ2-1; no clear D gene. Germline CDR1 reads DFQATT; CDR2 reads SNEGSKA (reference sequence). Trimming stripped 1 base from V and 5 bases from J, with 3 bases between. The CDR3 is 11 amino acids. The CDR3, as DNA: TGCAGTGCTAGAGCTAACAATGAGCAGTTCTTC. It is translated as CSARANNEQFF.

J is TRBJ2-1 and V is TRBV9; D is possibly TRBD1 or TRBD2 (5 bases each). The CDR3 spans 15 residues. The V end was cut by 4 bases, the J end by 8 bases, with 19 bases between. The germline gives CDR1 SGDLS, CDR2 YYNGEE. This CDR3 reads CASSLYGAGADEQFF. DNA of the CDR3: TGTGCCAGCAGCTTGTACGGCGCCGGGGCCGATGAGCAGTTCTTC.

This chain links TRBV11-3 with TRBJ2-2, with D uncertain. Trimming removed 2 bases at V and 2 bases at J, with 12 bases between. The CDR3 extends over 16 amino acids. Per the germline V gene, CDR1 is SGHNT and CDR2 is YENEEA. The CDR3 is CASSLSRYPNTGELFF. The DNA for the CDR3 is TGTGCCAGCAGCTTAAGTAGATACCCCAACACCGGGGAGCTGTTTTTT.

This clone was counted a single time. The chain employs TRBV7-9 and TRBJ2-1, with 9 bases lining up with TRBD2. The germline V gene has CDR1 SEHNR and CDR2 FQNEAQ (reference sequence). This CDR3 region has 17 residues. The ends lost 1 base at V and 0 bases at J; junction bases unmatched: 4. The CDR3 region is CASSLGLAAGSYNEQFF. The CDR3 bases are TGTGCCAGCAGCTTAGGACTAGCGGCTGGCTCCTACAATGAGCAGTTCTTC.

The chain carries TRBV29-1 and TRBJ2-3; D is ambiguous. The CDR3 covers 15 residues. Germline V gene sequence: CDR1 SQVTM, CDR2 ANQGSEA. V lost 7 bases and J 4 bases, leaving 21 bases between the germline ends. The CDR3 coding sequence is TGCAGCGCCTCCCCTTCCCGAGTGTTACCAGATACGCAGTATTTT. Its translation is CSASPSRVLPDTQYF.